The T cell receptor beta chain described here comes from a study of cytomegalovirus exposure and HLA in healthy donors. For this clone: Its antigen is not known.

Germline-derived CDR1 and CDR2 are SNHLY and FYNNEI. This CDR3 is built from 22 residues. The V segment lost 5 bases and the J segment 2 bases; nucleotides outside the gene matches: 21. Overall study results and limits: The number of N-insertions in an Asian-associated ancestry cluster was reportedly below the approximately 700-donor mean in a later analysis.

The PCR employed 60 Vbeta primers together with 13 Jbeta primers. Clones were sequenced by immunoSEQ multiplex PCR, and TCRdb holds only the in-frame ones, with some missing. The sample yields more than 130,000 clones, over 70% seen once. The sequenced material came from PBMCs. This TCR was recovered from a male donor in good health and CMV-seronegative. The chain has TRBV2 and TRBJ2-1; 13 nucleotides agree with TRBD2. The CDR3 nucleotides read TGTGCCAGCAGTAGTGAAAACCTAGGACTAGCGGGAGAGGGACCGCCCTACAATGAGCAGTTCTTC. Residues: CASSSENLGLAGEGPPYNEQFF.